Listed below are T cell receptor beta chains from one sample, sequenced in a study of blood T cell repertoires in COVID-19. Data came from immunoSEQ multiplex PCR; TCRdb stores just in-frame clones and leaves some out. The sample yields about 74,000 clones, around 70% seen once. The material sequenced was peripheral blood. The receptors here all came from a man between 65 and 85 years old with acute or convalescent COVID-19. The CDR3 runs from the conserved cysteine through the conserved F or W. A D gene is named only where the DNA matches it firmly. Expanded clones get a size class; other rows say once, few or many, or leave the size out.

d_call	j_call	clone_size	v_call	cdr3_nt	cdr3_aa
TRBD1	TRBJ2-5	-	TRBV2	TGTGCCAGCAGTGTAGGGACAGGGGGCAACCAAGAGACCCAGTACTTC	CASSVGTGGNQETQYF
TRBD1	TRBJ1-5	few	TRBV2	TGTGCCAGCAGCGCTAGGACAGGGGATAATCAGCCCCAGCATTTT	CASSARTGDNQPQHF
-	TRBJ2-7	-	TRBV7-6	TGTGCCAGCAGCCCGGGTCTGTACGAGCAGTACTTC	CASSPGLYEQYF
-	TRBJ2-2	-	TRBV24-1	TGTGCCACCAGTGATTCGTCTCGGGTTCGTCAAGCGGACACCGGGGAGCTGTTTTTT	CATSDSSRVRQADTGELFF
-	TRBJ2-1	-	TRBV4-3	TGCGCCAGCAGCCCTAGGTCTGACGGATGGAATGAGCAGTTCTTC	CASSPRSDGWNEQFF
-	TRBJ2-7	-	TRBV19	TGTGCCAGTAGTATGCACGGTTCCTACGAGCAGTACTTC	CASSMHGSYEQYF
TRBD2	TRBJ2-7	-	TRBV5-1	TGCGCCAGCAGCTCTGGACTAGCGGGATCGGAGCAGTACTTC	CASSSGLAGSEQYF
-	TRBJ2-7	-	TRBV5-1	TGCGCCAGCAGCTCGGTATATGACACCTATGTCTTC	CASSSVYDTYVF
-	TRBJ2-2	-	TRBV5-1	TGCGCCAGCAGCTTGGACAGTAATAAGGGGGAGCTGTTTTTT	CASSLDSNKGELFF
-	TRBJ1-1	-	TRBV5-1	TGCGCCAGCAGCTTGGCCTGGACAGCTATGAACACTGAAGCTTTCTTT	CASSLAWTAMNTEAFF
-	TRBJ1-3	once	TRBV19	TGTGCCAGTAGTTCACAGGGTTCTGGAAACACCATATATTTT	CASSSQGSGNTIYF
-	TRBJ2-3	-	TRBV6-2/TRBV6-3	TGTGCCAGCAGTTATGGCCCCGGGGATACGCAGTATTTT	CASSYGPGDTQYF
-	TRBJ2-3	-	TRBV3-1/TRBV3-2	TGTGCCAGCAGCGGTCTAGCGACTAGCACAGATACGCAGTATTTT	CASSGLATSTDTQYF
TRBD1	TRBJ1-3	few	TRBV15	TGTGCCACCAGCAGAGTTACAGGGGCTGGAAACACCATATATTTT	CATSRVTGAGNTIYF
-	TRBJ1-6	-	TRBV3-1/TRBV3-2	TGTGCCAGCAGCCAAGGCGGGGGGGATAATTCACCCCTCCACTTT	CASSQGGGDNSPLHF
TRBD1	TRBJ2-1	-	TRBV27	TGTGCCAGCATTTCGGGGACAGCGATTAGCAATGAGCAGTTCTTC	CASISGTAISNEQFF
TRBD1	TRBJ1-2	-	TRBV29-1	TGCAGCGCCTTGACAGGGGGAGACTATGGCTACACCTTC	CSALTGGDYGYTF
TRBD2	TRBJ2-3	-	TRBV29-1	TGCAGCGTTGAGGGGACTAGCTTGAAAACAGATACGCAGTATTTT	CSVEGTSLKTDTQYF
TRBD2	TRBJ2-3	-	TRBV5-6	TGTGCCAGCAGCCTGGGGGCGGGAGGTACGCAGTATTTT	CASSLGAGGTQYF
TRBD2	TRBJ2-7	-	TRBV4-2	TGTGCCAGCAGCCAAGATTTGGCGGGAGTGGTCTACGAGCAGTACTTC	CASSQDLAGVVYEQYF
TRBD2	TRBJ2-7	-	TRBV5-6	TGTGCCAGCAGCTTGTCTAGCGGAGCCCCCCACGAGCAGTACTTC	CASSLSSGAPHEQYF
TRBD2	TRBJ2-1	few	TRBV5-4	TGTGCCAGCAGCACCGGACTAGCGGGCTCCTACAATGAGCAGTTCTTC	CASSTGLAGSYNEQFF
TRBD2	TRBJ2-5	-	TRBV13	TGTGCCAGCAGCGACAGCGGGGTAAGGAGCCAGTACTTC	CASSDSGVRSQYF
TRBD2	TRBJ2-1	few	TRBV10-3	TGTGCCATCAAACCTAGCGGGAGGGCCCAAGGTGAGCAGTTCTTC	CAIKPSGRAQGEQFF
-	TRBJ2-2	once	TRBV14	TGTGCCAGCAGCCAAGATGCCCCGGGACTTACCAGTACCGGGGAGCTGTTTTTT	CASSQDAPGLTSTGELFF
-	TRBJ1-6	-	TRBV25-1	TGTGCCAGCAGAGTACAGACGGGGGGATCTAATTCACCCCTCCACTTT	CASRVQTGGSNSPLHF